This T cell receptor (beta chain) stems from a study of blood T cell repertoires in COVID-19. V was pared by 0 bases and J by 7 bases, with 2 bases of the junction left unmatched. Germline CDR1 reads MNHEY; CDR2 reads SVGAGI. The CDR3 is made up of 15 amino acids. Assay: immunoSEQ multiplex PCR; the TCRdb copy retains only in-frame clones and omits some. The sample includes some 170,000 clones, 65% to 80% of them seen just once. The origin of this receptor is a man between 60 and 75 years old with acute or convalescent COVID-19. V usage is TRBV6-5 and J usage is TRBJ2-2; 10 nucleotides line up with TRBD1. Sequenced sample: peripheral blood. This CDR3 is CASSYSTGGGGELFF. The CDR3, as DNA: TGTGCCAGCAGTTACTCGACAGGGGGCGGCGGGGAGCTGTTTTTT.